The present T cell receptor (beta chain) was sequenced within a study of response to subunit inactivated influenza vaccine. Study-level findings and limits: Each seasonal influenza vaccination recruits few new T cells, the authors suggested.

V was pared by 2 bases and J by 5 bases, with 12 bases of the junction left unmatched. The CDR3 consists of 16 residues. The germline gives CDR1 SGDLS, CDR2 YYNGEE. This clonotype turned up a few times. The antigen remains unidentified. TCRdb re-called the RT-PCR reads through MiXCR, storing one row per CDR3 protein. There are roughly 650,000 distinct CDR3 sequences in the sample; around 13% occur only once, and roughly 7.2% lies in the top ten. This TCR came from a man over 45 who received an inactivated influenza vaccine. The chain joins TRBV9 to TRBJ1-1; TRBD1 agrees at 7 bases. The sequenced sample was PBMCs from blood, obtained around 14 days before vaccination. The CDR3 region is CASSVRPRQGGTEAFF. CDR3 nucleotide sequence: TGTGCCAGCAGCGTTAGACCTCGTCAGGGGGGTACTGAAGCTTTCTTT.